Presented here are 15 T cell receptor beta chains from one specimen sequenced in a study of T cells in Graves' hyperthyroidism and ophthalmopathy. Amplification of TCR beta CDR3 regions used RNA as the template. The TCR CDR3 was amplified in a first-round RT-PCR using the HTBI primer set. TCRdb fed the multiplex PCR reads into MiXCR, producing one record per CDR3 protein. The sample carries 550,000 to 800,000 distinct CDR3 sequences, roughly a sixth recorded once. Specimen: blood. The source of these receptors is a man in his forties or fifties with Graves' hyperthyroidism.

V usage is TRBV20-1 and J usage is TRBJ2-1; D gene unclear. This CDR3 spans 11 amino acids. V was shortened by 5 bases and J by 7 bases, with 9 bases between the two germline ends. Germline CDR1 DFQATT, CDR2 SNEGSKA (reference sequence). The CDR3 coding sequence is TGCAGTGCTCCGCTGTTTAATGAGCAGTTCTTC. Its protein product is CSAPLFNEQFF.

This clonotype was observed many times. The rearrangement links TRBV28 to TRBJ1-2; D uncertain. V was pared by 4 bases and J by 6 bases, with 6 bases between. Germline CDR1 MDHEN, CDR2 SYDVKM. This CDR3 comprises 11 residues. CDR3 sequence reads: CASSSGDGYTF. The CDR3 region has the DNA TGTGCCAGCAGTTCCGGGGATGGCTACACCTTC.

Many counts were recorded for this clonotype. This chain joins TRBV27 and TRBJ2-1; 12 positions agree with TRBD2. The V gene's germline CDR1 is MNHEY and CDR2 SMNVEV (reference sequence). This CDR3 is 13 amino acids long. With 8 bases clipped from V and 10 bases from J, the junction kept 6 bases outside the gene matches. CDR3 amino acids: CASGASGREEQFF. The CDR3 DNA reads as TGTGCCAGCGGGGCTAGCGGGAGGGAGGAGCAGTTCTTC.

V is TRBV7-2 and J is TRBJ2-5, with 11 bases that match TRBD2. This CDR3 is built from 16 residues. With 3 bases clipped from V and 6 bases from J, the junction kept 9 bases outside the gene matches. CDR1 is SGHTA, CDR2 FQGNSA, per germline. This chain's CDR3 is CASSFSTSGVGKTQYF. The CDR3 DNA reads TGTGCCAGCAGCTTTTCGACTAGCGGGGTGGGGAAGACCCAGTACTTC.

Of note for this clonotype: Given a much more abundant clone one base away, this may be a read error. The chain employs TRBV7-2 and TRBJ2-1; D gene ambiguous. The CDR3 consists of 12 residues. The V gene lost 2 bases and the J gene lost 8 bases, with 7 bases spanning the gap. In germline, CDR1 is SGHTA, CDR2 FQGNSA. The CDR3 bases are TGTGCCAGCAGCTTAATAAAGGATGAGCAGTTCTTC. Protein sequence: CASSLIKDEQFF.

This clonotype was detected only a few times. This chain connects TRBV25-1 to TRBJ2-3, with 11 bases identical to TRBD2. J was trimmed by 3 bases and V by 1 base; bases with no gene match: 6. This CDR3 is built from 17 residues. Germline V gene sequence: CDR1 MGHDK, CDR2 SYGVNS. Written as DNA, the CDR3 is TGTGCCAGCAGTGAATTACTAGCGGGAGTGATAACAGATACGCAGTATTTT. This translates into CASSELLAGVITDTQYF.

This clonotype has just a few counts. The chain carries TRBV5-1 and TRBJ2-1, with TRBD1 matching over 7 bases. J gave up 5 bases and V 4 bases, and 9 bases lay outside the gene matches. The CDR3 is made up of 15 amino acids. Germline values: CDR1 SGHRS, CDR2 YFSETQ. This CDR3 is CASSASRTGNNEQFF. In DNA, the CDR3 is TGCGCCAGCAGCGCTTCTAGGACAGGTAACAATGAGCAGTTCTTC.

This chain connects TRBV19 to TRBJ1-5, with 10 bases identical to TRBD1. The CDR3 is made up of 14 amino acids. V lost 9 bases and J lost 4; bases outside the gene matches: 6. Germline CDR1 is LNHDA and CDR2 is SQIVND (reference sequence). CDR3 protein: CASKGQGWNQPQHF. For the CDR3, the DNA is TGTGCCAGCAAGGGACAGGGGTGGAATCAGCCCCAGCATTTT.

In this sample, this clonotype turned up many times. The rearrangement uses TRBV28 and TRBJ2-1; either TRBD1 or TRBD2 may fit D (5 bases each). V lost 6 bases and J 3 bases, leaving 6 bases between the germline ends. The germline gives CDR1 MDHEN, CDR2 SYDVKM. The CDR3 contains 12 residues. CDR3 DNA sequence: TGTGCCAGCAGGGGGGACTACAATGAGCAGTTCTTC. The encoded protein is CASRGDYNEQFF.

This clonotype has ten or more counts. This chain uses TRBV20-1 with TRBJ2-2; D remains unclear. CDR3 size: 14 residues. Germline CDR1 and CDR2: DFQATT and SNEGSKA (reference sequence). The ends were cut back, 6 bases at V and 2 bases at J, with 13 bases in the middle. The CDR3 loop is CSAVNQANTGELFF. CDR3 nucleotides: TGCAGTGCCGTCAACCAGGCAAACACCGGGGAGCTGTTTTTT.

This clonotype appeared a few times. The rearrangement links TRBV6-1 to TRBJ2-7; TRBD1 matches 10 bases. The CDR3 is 14 residues long. Germline loops: CDR1 MNHNS, CDR2 SASEGT. V was pared by 7 bases and J by 2 bases, with 5 bases of the junction left unmatched. The CDR3 coding sequence is TGTGCCAGCACTCAGGGACAGGGGACCTACGAGCAGTACTTC. This translates into CASTQGQGTYEQYF.

Only a few counts were recorded for this clonotype. The rearrangement links TRBV3-1 to TRBJ2-7; tentative D call: TRBD1 (5 bases). CDR1 and CDR2 from the germline V gene are LGHDT and YNNKEL (reference sequence). The CDR3 runs to 14 residues. V was shortened by 4 bases and J by 3 bases, with 13 bases between the two germline ends. CDR3 region: CASSPWGTDYEQYF. CDR3 coding DNA: TGTGCCAGCAGCCCCTGGGGCACGGACTACGAGCAGTACTTC.

As to this clonotype: It is likely a read error, because the conserved phenylalanine at the end of the CDR3 is missing. The rearrangement joins TRBV4-1 to TRBJ2-1; 9 nucleotides agree with TRBD2. Germline CDR1 is MGHRA and CDR2 is YSYEKL. V lost 2 bases, J lost 5 bases, and 7 bases stayed unmatched. CDR3 length equals 16 residues. As DNA, the CDR3 is TGCGCCAGCAGCCAACTTGGCGGGAGGGTAAACAATGAGCAGTTCTCC. It codes for CASSQLGGRVNNEQFS.

The genes are TRBV27 and TRBJ1-2, with 10 bases lining up with TRBD1. Germline CDR1 is MNHEY and CDR2 is SMNVEV (reference sequence). This CDR3 is 15 amino acids long. The trim removed 3 bases at V and 3 bases at J, leaving 4 bases unmatched. The CDR3 loop is CASSLTGGFDYGYTF. CDR3 nucleotide sequence: TGTGCCAGCAGTTTGACAGGGGGCTTCGACTATGGCTACACCTTC.

This clonotype has ten or more counts. The chain recombines TRBV2 with TRBJ1-1; TRBD1 aligns across 10 bases. The CDR3 is made up of 17 amino acids. Germline assignment: CDR1 SNHLY and CDR2 FYNNEI. Germline trimming cut 3 bases from V and 0 bases from J; bases unmatched to any gene: 7. The CDR3, as DNA: TGTGCCAGCAGTGAGGGTGGGACAGGGGCAATGAACACTGAAGCTTTCTTT. This codes for CASSEGGTGAMNTEAFF.